The source of this T cell receptor (beta chain) is a study of T cells in Graves' hyperthyroidism and ophthalmopathy (dated by TCRdb to the late 2010s). Regarding the research as a whole: Peripheral blood was collected at initial diagnosis, before any treatment. To identify distinguishing TCR V-J signatures, a discovery cohort of some 99 patients was used, comprising 43 with Graves' ophthalmopathy and around 57 with stable Graves' hyperthyroidism. Prospective prediction of ophthalmopathy was tested in an independent validation cohort consisting of 18 to 20 hyperthyroidism patients and 15 or so patients who later progressed to ophthalmopathy. The 85 to 100 discovery patients were randomly split 7:3 into training and test sets. In more than 5 Graves' hyperthyroidism patients, the study also compared T-cell repertoires from thyroid tissue with T-cell repertoires from blood. Once sampling was done, hyperthyroidism patients were given methimazole at a starting dose of 30 mg daily, whereas ophthalmopathy patients were given high-dose intravenous methylprednisolone. TCR Vbeta CDR3 sequencing of around 130 peripheral blood samples (43 ophthalmopathy, 75 hyperthyroidism and some 17 progressor patients) is reported in the paper. Beyond this particular receptor, the publication reports: In validation, the model predicted progression to ophthalmopathy a median of 6.5 months before onset, with around 70% sensitivity and about 72% specificity. Sample size was not statistically predetermined, and blinding of investigators to group allocation was not performed. Most expanded thyroid clonotypes (frequency above 0.001) were also found in blood, which suggests that blood repertoires may mirror thyroid immune responses. Ophthalmopathy was separated from stable hyperthyroidism by a 13 V-J signature model, with 87.88% sensitivity and around 81% specificity obtained in cross-validation and 80%/75% obtained in testing.

Stable Graves' hyperthyroidism was defined as the absence of progression to ophthalmopathy over 18 months of follow-up. Hyperthyroidism patients were aged 18 to 65 years and newly diagnosed, with disease duration of less than 2 months. The study excluded patients with uncontrolled infections, other autoimmune diseases, pregnancy or lactation. Diagnoses were based on clinical symptoms, serum thyroxine and TRAb, thyroid ultrasound and orbital computed tomography. PBMCs were separated from 7.5 to 10 ml of fresh peripheral blood using Ficoll-Paque density gradient centrifugation. Total RNA was extracted using Trizol reagent, and RNA quality was assessed on an Agilent 2100 Bioanalyzer. The CDR3 contains 17 residues, cysteine and phenylalanine counted. CDR3 DNA only is kept here, 51 bases in frame from base 1. In the germline V gene (reference sequence), CDR1 corresponds to SGHNT and CDR2 to YYREEE. Concerning this clonotype: Its recognized antigen is unknown. At one end, the junction sequence differs from germline, possibly due to a read error.

The TCR beta CDR3 regions were amplified from the RNA transcripts. The TCR CDR3 was subjected to a first round of RT-PCR using the HTBI primer set and the Qiagen OneStep RT-PCR kit. A second multiplex PCR round built the libraries, followed by size selection and purification. The libraries were sequenced on an Illumina HiSeq2000 using paired-end 100 bp reads. On the study's bioinformatics: SOAPnuke was used to process the raw data, removing reads that contained adapters or uncalled bases, had a mean Phred below 15, or lacked an exact match to the constant primer or identifier. COPE v1.2.5 was used to merge the high-quality paired reads, and each unique nucleotide sequence was defined as a clonotype. Clonotypes were aligned to IMGT TRBV, TRBD and TRBJ reference segments using MiTCR v1.1. Analysis was restricted to V-J combinations with a frequency above 0.0001, which covered 99.2% of repertoires. A TCS score was defined as the ratio of F50 (clonal expansion) to E x V (chaos), with BLOSUM62-based TCRdist applied between CDR3 peptides within each V-J. Welch's t-statistics and random forest reduced around 510 V-J features to roughly 13, which were used in a naive Bayes classifier (R e1071). The Morisita-Horn index was used to measure how similar the thyroid and blood repertoires were. Using fastp at Q25 and MiXCR, TCRdb reprocessed the public reads and kept productive beta chains. When rows share a CDR3 protein, they turn into one entry using the most common DNA and genes. The V and J calls and clone size are TCRdb's, not the authors'. Recorded for this sample are about 760,000 distinct CDR3 sequences; roughly 32% of them occurred a single time. Around a third of the sample goes to the ten largest clones.

The sample comprised blood. The V gene is TRBV5-4 and the J gene is TRBJ2-2, and 7 junctional nucleotides match TRBD2. The sequence was collected from a woman in her forties with Graves' hyperthyroidism. The CDR3 sequence is CASSLAGLAENTGELFF. In nucleotides, the sequence is TGTGCCAGCAGTTTGGCCGGGCTAGCGGAGAACACCGGGGAGCTGTTTTTT.